The 16 T cell receptor beta chains below come from one sample, sequenced in a study of CD8+ T cells in alopecia areata. RNA was extracted and reverse transcribed into cDNA as the sequencing template. Produced via immunoSEQ multiplex PCR; TCRdb's table is partial and in-frame only. The sample holds some 19,000 clones; 50% to 60% are singletons and the top ten take over 7%. Described treatment: oral pan-JAK inhibitor, 5-10 mg twice daily. Individuals with alopecia areata gave both lesional scalp punch biopsies and peripheral blood for collection. Sample: skin, taken at week 4, from a patient treated with tofacitinib. Source of these receptors: a human donor with alopecia areata.

This clone is a singleton in its sample. V is TRBV11-2 and J is TRBJ2-2, with TRBD2 matching over 10 bases. This CDR3 comprises 18 residues. Germline-derived CDR1 and CDR2 are SGHAT and FQNNGV. The trim removed 0 bases at V and 4 bases at J, leaving 8 bases unmatched. The CDR3 DNA sequence: TGTGCCAGCAGCTTAGATCGTATAGCGGGGGGAGCCACCGGGGAGCTGTTTTTT. Translating gives CASSLDRIAGGATGELFF. Combining the CDR3 with reference TRBV11-2 and TRBJ2-2 gives the whole variable domain EAGVAQSPRYKIIEKRQSVAFWCNPISGHATLYWYQQILGQGPKLLIQFQNNGVVDDSQLPKDRFSAERLKGVDSTLKIQPAKLEDSAVYLCASSLDRIAGGATGELFFGEGSRLTVL.

The rearrangement links TRBV10-2 to TRBJ2-7; D is unresolved. V was pared by 3 bases and J by 0 bases, with 12 bases between. Germline values: CDR1 WSHSY, CDR2 SAAADI. The CDR3 consists of 15 residues. The CDR3 region is CASSEDPDHSYEQYF. The CDR3 DNA reads as TGCGCCAGCAGTGAAGACCCAGATCACTCCTACGAGCAGTACTTC.

The chain recombines TRBV28 with TRBJ2-6, with TRBD2 matching over 8 bases. The germline V gene encodes CDR1 MDHEN and CDR2 SYDVKM. The CDR3 sequence is 16 residues long. With 7 bases clipped from V and 0 bases from J, the junction kept 5 bases outside the gene matches. CDR3: CASISGVLSGANVLTF. The DNA for the CDR3 is TGTGCCAGCATTAGCGGGGTGCTCTCTGGGGCCAACGTCCTGACTTTC.

The chain joins TRBV28 to TRBJ2-3; D may be TRBD1 or TRBD2 (5 bases each). The germline V and J ends were trimmed by 6 bases and 5 bases, with 15 bases remaining between them. The CDR3 length is 14 residues. Germline V CDR1 and CDR2: MDHEN, SYDVKM. The DNA for the CDR3 is TGTGCCAGCAGCCAATACCGGGACGTAGATACGCAGTATTTT. This encodes CASSQYRDVDTQYF. Drawing the rest from reference TRBV28 and TRBJ2-3, the complete variable domain is DVKVTQSSRYLVKRTGEKVFLECVQDMDHENMFWYRQDPGLGLRLIYFSYDVKMKEKGDIPEGYSVSREKKERFSLILESASTNQTSMYLCASSQYRDVDTQYFGPGTRLTVL.

The rearrangement links TRBV28 to TRBJ1-5, with TRBD1 matching over 10 bases. V lost 8 bases, J lost 3 bases, and 10 bases stayed unmatched. Germline CDR1 and CDR2: MDHEN and SYDVKM. The CDR3 is 16 residues long. The CDR3 region has the DNA TGTGCCAGCTCCCGTTGGGACAGGGGCCCCAATCAGCCCCAGCATTTT. It codes for CASSRWDRGPNQPQHF.

V gene TRBV10-3 combines with J gene TRBJ1-1; D possibly corresponds to TRBD1 (5 bases). CDR1 is ENHRY and CDR2 is SYGVKD in the germline V gene. The CDR3 contains 15 residues. V gave up 4 bases and J gave up 6 bases, with 18 bases separating them. CDR3 nucleotides: TGTGCCATCAGTGGCCCTGGGGGACCCAAGTCTGAAGCTTTCTTT. It translates to CAISGPGGPKSEAFF.

By proportion, this clone is medium-sized. V and J are TRBV5-6 and TRBJ2-2, with D perhaps matching TRBD2 (6 bases). V lost 7 bases, J lost 0 bases, and 16 bases lay in between. The germline CDR1 and CDR2 sequences are SGHDT and YYEEEE. The CDR3 is made up of 16 amino acids. The CDR3 here is CASRALAVANTGELFF. CDR3 DNA sequence: TGTGCCAGCCGGGCCTTAGCGGTCGCGAACACCGGGGAGCTGTTTTTT.

The gene calls are TRBV5-4 and TRBJ1-2, with D unresolved. Germline V gene lookup returns CDR1 SGHNT and CDR2 YYREEE (reference sequence). This CDR3 comprises 15 residues. Trimming cost V 0 bases and J 2 bases, with 11 bases left between them. In DNA form, the CDR3 reads TGTGCCAGCAGCTTGGCCGCCGGACTCAACTATGGCTACACCTTC. This translates into CASSLAAGLNYGYTF.

The chain is built from TRBV27 and TRBJ1-5; no definite D call. CDR1 is MNHEY, CDR2 SMNVEV, per germline (reference sequence). The CDR3 is made up of 13 amino acids. V lost 1 base and J lost 2, with 3 bases in between. CDR3 residues: CASSLFGNQPQHF. The CDR3 DNA reads as TGTGCCAGCAGTTTATTCGGCAATCAGCCCCAGCATTTT.

This clone is a singleton in its sample. The chain carries TRBV11-3 and TRBJ2-7; 7 positions agree with TRBD2. Germline V gives CDR1 SGHNT, CDR2 YENEEA. The length of the CDR3 is 15 residues. Trimming cost V 1 base and J 9 bases; bases outside gene matches: 12. The CDR3 spells CASSLATGGDLGQYF. The CDR3 DNA follows: TGTGCCAGCAGCTTAGCGACGGGGGGAGACCTGGGGCAGTACTTC. The full variable domain, completed using reference TRBV11-3 and TRBJ2-7, is EAGVVQSPRYKIIEKKQPVAFWCNPISGHNTLYWYLQNLGQGPELLIRYENEEAVDDSQLPKDRFSAERLKGVDSTLKIQPAELGDSAVYLCASSLATGGDLGQYFGPGTRLTVT.

This clone came up once. This chain uses TRBV5-1 with TRBJ1-1, with D possibly TRBD1 on 5 matching bases. Germline-derived CDR1 and CDR2 are SGHRS and YFSETQ. The CDR3 runs 13 residues. V was cut by 5 bases and J by 3 bases, with 11 bases left in between. The CDR3 DNA reads TGCGCCAGCAGGTGGAAAGGGGACACTGAAGCTTTCTTT. It codes for CASRWKGDTEAFF.

On this clone itself: This same CDR3 is encoded by further DNA sequences in the sample. V usage is TRBV7-9 and J usage is TRBJ1-1; 7 bases line up with TRBD1. V lost 5 bases, J lost 1 base, and 10 bases stayed unmatched. The CDR3 has 16 amino acids. Germline CDR1 SEHNR, CDR2 FQNEAQ (reference sequence). The CDR3: CASSLSTGHANTEAFF. CDR3 coding DNA: TGTGCCAGCAGCCTATCGACAGGGCATGCGAACACTGAAGCTTTCTTT. The variable domain in full, with the rest retrieved from reference TRBV7-9 and TRBJ1-1, is DTGVSQNPRHKITKRGQNVTFRCDPISEHNRLYWYRQTLGQGPEFLTYFQNEAQLEKSRLLSDRFSAERPKGSFSTLEIQRTEQGDSAMYLCASSLSTGHANTEAFFGQGTRLTVV.

The chain is built from TRBV2 and TRBJ2-1, with D unclear. The germline V gene encodes CDR1 SNHLY and CDR2 FYNNEI. V dropped 3 bases and J dropped 0 bases, with 12 bases sitting between them. CDR3 length: 16 residues. The CDR3 protein is CASSEGWILSYNEQFF. For the CDR3, the DNA is TGTGCCAGCAGTGAGGGTTGGATTCTCTCCTACAATGAGCAGTTCTTC.

Only a few counts were recorded for this clone. J is TRBJ1-6 and V is TRBV7-2; D call uncertain. Trimming left V 2 bases short and J 9 bases short, with 20 bases between. Looked up from germline, CDR1 is SGHTA and CDR2 is FQGNSA. CDR3 length: 17 residues. The CDR3 loop reads CASSLRVEQLNPSPLHF. The CDR3 DNA sequence: TGTGCCAGCAGCTTAAGGGTGGAACAGCTGAATCCTTCACCCCTCCACTTT.

The gene calls are TRBV5-1 and TRBJ2-1; 7 positions match TRBD1. The V and J ends lost 2 bases and 5 bases, in that order; junction bases with no gene match: 7. The CDR3 is 15 amino acids. Looked up from germline, CDR1 is SGHRS and CDR2 is YFSETQ. CDR3 amino acids: CASSLGGFTNNEQFF. In DNA form, the CDR3 reads TGCGCCAGCAGCTTAGGGGGCTTCACGAACAATGAGCAGTTCTTC.

V and J are TRBV29-1 and TRBJ1-3; D gene ambiguous. The CDR3 runs 12 residues. From germline, CDR1 is SQVTM and CDR2 ANQGSEA. V lost 6 bases and J 7 bases, leaving 13 bases between the germline ends. CDR3 residues: CSVEVVLNTIYF. The DNA of the CDR3 is TGCAGCGTCGAGGTGGTGCTCAACACCATATATTTT. The whole variable domain, filled in from reference TRBV29-1 and TRBJ1-3, reads SAVISQKPSRDICQRGTSLTIQCQVDSQVTMMFWYRQQPGQSLTLIATANQGSEATYESGFVIDKFPISRPNLTFSTLTVSNMSPEDSSIYLCSVEVVLNTIYFGEGSWLTVV.